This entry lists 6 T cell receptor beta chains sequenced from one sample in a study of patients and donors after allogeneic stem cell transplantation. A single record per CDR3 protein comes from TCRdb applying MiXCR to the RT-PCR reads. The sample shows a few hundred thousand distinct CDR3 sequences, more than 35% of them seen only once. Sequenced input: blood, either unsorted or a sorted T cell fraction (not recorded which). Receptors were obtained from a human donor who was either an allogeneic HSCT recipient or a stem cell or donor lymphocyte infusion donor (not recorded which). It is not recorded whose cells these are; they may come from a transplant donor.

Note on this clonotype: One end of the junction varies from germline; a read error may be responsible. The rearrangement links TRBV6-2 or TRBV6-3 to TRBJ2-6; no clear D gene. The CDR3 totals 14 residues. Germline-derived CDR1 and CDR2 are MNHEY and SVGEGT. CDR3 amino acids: CASSKSVWANVLTF. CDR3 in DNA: TGTGCCAGCAGTAAGAGCGTCTGGGCCAATGTCCTGACTTTC.

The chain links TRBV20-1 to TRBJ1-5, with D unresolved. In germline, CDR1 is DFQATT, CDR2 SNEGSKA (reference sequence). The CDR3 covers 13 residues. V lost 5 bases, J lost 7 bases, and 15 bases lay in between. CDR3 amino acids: CSAVTLGGQPQHF. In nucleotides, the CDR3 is TGCAGTGCTGTGACACTCGGCGGACAGCCCCAGCATTTT.

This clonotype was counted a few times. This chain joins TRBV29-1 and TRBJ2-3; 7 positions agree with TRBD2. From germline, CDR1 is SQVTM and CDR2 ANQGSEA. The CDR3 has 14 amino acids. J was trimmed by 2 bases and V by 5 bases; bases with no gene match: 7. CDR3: CSVTRTSPTDTQYF. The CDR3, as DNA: TGCAGCGTTACGCGGACTAGTCCCACAGATACGCAGTATTTT.

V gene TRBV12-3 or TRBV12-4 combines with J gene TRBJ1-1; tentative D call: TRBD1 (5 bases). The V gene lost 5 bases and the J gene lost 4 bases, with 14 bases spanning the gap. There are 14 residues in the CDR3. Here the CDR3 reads CASSPRDLGTEAFF. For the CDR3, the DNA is TGTGCCAGCAGTCCGCGGGACTTAGGCACTGAAGCTTTCTTT.

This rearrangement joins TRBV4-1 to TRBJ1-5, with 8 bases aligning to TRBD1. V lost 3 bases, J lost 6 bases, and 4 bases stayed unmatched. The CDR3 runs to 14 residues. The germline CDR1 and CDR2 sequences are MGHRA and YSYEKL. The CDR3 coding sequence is TGCGCCAGCAGCCAGACAGGGGAAGGTCAGCCCCAGCATTTT. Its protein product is CASSQTGEGQPQHF.

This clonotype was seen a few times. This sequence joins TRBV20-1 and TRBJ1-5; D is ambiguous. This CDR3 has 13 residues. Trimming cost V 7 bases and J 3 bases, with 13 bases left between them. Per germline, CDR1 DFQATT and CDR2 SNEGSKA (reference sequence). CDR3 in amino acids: CSGAAGPNQPQHF. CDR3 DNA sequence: TGCAGTGGCGCAGCCGGGCCCAATCAGCCCCAGCATTTT.